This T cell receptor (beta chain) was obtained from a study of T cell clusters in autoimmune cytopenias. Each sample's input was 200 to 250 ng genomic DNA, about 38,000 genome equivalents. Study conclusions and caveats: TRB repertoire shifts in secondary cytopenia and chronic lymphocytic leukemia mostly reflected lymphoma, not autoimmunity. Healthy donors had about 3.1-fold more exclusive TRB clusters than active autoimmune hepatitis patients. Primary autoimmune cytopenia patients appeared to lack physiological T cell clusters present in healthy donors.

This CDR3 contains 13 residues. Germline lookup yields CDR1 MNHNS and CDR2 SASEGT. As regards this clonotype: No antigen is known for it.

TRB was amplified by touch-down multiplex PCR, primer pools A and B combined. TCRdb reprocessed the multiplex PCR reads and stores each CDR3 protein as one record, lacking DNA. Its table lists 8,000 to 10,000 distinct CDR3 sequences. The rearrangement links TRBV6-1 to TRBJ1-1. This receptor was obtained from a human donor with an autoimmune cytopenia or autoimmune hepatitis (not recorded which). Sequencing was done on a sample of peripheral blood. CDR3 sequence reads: CASSLRFYTEAFF.